This T cell receptor beta chain was sequenced for a study of blood T cell repertoires in COVID-19. Study summary: In each case, the material was cDNA or gDNA derived from T cells, B-cell-depleted T cells, or PBMCs.

The CDR3 is made up of 13 amino acids. Germline values: CDR1 KGHSH, CDR2 LQKENI. V lost 2 bases and J 6 bases, leaving 10 bases between the germline ends. Participants were placed into cohorts based on the clinical history they reported. Two negative PCRs, clearance, or symptom resolution were required of recovered Cohort 3 donors. Clones were read by immunoSEQ multiplex PCR, and TCRdb kept only the in-frame ones, dropping some. The sample holds fewer than 350,000 clones, around nine tenths seen once. The sample comprised PBMCs or T cells enriched from blood (not recorded which). The receptor was derived from a woman aged 40 to 49 who had recovered from COVID-19. This chain joins TRBV18 and TRBJ1-2; a possible D gene is TRBD1 (6 bases). CDR3 region: CASSPGGWDGYTF. The CDR3 region has the DNA TGTGCCAGCTCACCAGGGGGCTGGGATGGCTACACCTTC.